The 4 T cell receptor beta chains reported below all come from one sample, sequenced in a study of control samples from healthy donors and cancer patients (dated by TCRdb to 2020 to 2021). Library generation was performed with the immunoSEQ multiplex PCR assay. Not all clones reach the TCRdb copy of this immuneACCESS table, which keeps in-frame sequences only. Checked studies attribute under half of the gap to unresolved V genes and leave the rest unexplained. The table for this sample lists nearly 40,000 clones; roughly 92% of them were counted only once. Of the sample, less than 4.5% is held by the ten largest clones. The specimen was blood. Source of these receptors: a woman in her 50s in good health.

This chain uses TRBV19 with TRBJ1-3; tentative D call: TRBD1 (5 bases). CDR1 and CDR2 (germline): LNHDA, SQIVND (reference sequence). Trimming cost V 4 bases and J 4 bases, with 26 bases left between them. CDR3 size: 19 residues. This CDR3 is CASSTPDGAVRAHGNTIYF. The CDR3 nucleotides are TGTGCCAGTAGTACCCCCGATGGGGCAGTCCGGGCTCACGGAAACACCATATATTTT.

This clone was seen a handful of times. The chain joins TRBV28 to TRBJ1-6, with TRBD1 as a possible D gene (5 bases). From germline, CDR1 is MDHEN and CDR2 SYDVKM. The CDR3 spans 15 residues. The V and J ends lost 3 bases and 7 bases respectively, with 13 bases between them. The CDR3 reads CASSLPAGNNSPLHF. DNA of the CDR3: TGTGCCAGCAGTTTGCCGGCAGGGAACAATTCACCCCTCCACTTT. Combining the CDR3 with reference TRBV28 and TRBJ1-6 gives the whole variable domain DVKVTQSSRYLVKRTGEKVFLECVQDMDHENMFWYRQDPGLGLRLIYFSYDVKMKEKGDIPEGYSVSREKKERFSLILESASTNQTSMYLCASSLPAGNNSPLHFGNGTRLTVT.

With regard to this clone: Distinct nucleotide sequences in the sample also encode this CDR3. The V and J genes are TRBV7-2 and TRBJ1-1; D gene uncertain. Germline values: CDR1 SGHTA, CDR2 FQGNSA. The CDR3 covers 14 residues. V gave up 5 bases and J gave up 1 base, with 11 bases separating them. The CDR3 spells CASSPPHRNTEAFF. The CDR3 DNA sequence: TGTGCCAGCAGCCCACCCCACAGGAACACTGAAGCTTTCTTT.

This chain links TRBV5-1 with TRBJ2-1, with TRBD1 as a possible D gene (5 bases). The CDR3 is 13 amino acids. With 0 bases removed from V and 7 bases from J, the gap between germline ends came to 8 bases. The germline V gene has CDR1 SGHRS and CDR2 YFSETQ. CDR3 in amino acids: CASSLGQLNEQFF. The CDR3 DNA reads as TGCGCCAGCAGCTTGGGACAGCTTAATGAGCAGTTCTTC.